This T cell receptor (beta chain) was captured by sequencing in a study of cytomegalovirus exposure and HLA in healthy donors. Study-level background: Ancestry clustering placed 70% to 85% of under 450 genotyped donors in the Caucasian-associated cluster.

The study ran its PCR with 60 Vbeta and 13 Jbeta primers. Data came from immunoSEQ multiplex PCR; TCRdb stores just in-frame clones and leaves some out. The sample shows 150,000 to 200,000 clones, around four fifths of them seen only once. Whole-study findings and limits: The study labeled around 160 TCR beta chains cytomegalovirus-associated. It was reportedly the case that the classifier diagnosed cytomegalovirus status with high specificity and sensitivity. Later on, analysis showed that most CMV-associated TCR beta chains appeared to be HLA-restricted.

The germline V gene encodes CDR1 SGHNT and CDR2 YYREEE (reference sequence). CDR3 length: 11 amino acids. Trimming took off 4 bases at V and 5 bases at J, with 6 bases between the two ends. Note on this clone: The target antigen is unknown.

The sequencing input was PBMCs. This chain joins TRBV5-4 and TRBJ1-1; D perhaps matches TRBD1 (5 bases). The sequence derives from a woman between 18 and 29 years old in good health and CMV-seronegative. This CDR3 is CASSRQTEAFF. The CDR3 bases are TGTGCCAGCAGCCGACAGACTGAAGCTTTCTTT.